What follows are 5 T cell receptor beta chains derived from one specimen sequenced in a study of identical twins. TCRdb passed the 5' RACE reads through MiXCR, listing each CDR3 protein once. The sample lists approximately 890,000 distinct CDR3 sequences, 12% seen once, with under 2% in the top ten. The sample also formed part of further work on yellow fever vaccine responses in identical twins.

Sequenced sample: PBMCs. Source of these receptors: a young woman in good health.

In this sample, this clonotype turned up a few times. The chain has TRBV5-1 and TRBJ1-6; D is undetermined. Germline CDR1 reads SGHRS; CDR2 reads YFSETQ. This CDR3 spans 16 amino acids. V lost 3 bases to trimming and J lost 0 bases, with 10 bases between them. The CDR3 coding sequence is TGCGCCAGCAGCTCTGACACGAGCTCCTATAATTCACCCCTCCACTTT. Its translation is CASSSDTSSYNSPLHF.

The CDR3 protein is CATSEGIYEKLFF. CDR3 DNA sequence: TGTGCCACCAGCGAGGGGATTTATGAAAAACTGTTTTTT. This chain connects TRBV24-1 to TRBJ1-4; the D gene is possibly TRBD1 (5 bases). Germline CDR1 and CDR2: KGHDR and SFDVKD. V gave up 7 bases and J gave up 6 bases, with 11 bases separating them. The CDR3 consists of 13 residues.

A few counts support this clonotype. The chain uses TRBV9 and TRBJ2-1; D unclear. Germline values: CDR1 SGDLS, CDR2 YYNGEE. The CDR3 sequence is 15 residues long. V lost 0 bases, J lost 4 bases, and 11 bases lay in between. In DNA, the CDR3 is TGTGCCAGCAGCGTAGGCTCTCAACAATACAATGAGCAGTTCTTC. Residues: CASSVGSQQYNEQFF.

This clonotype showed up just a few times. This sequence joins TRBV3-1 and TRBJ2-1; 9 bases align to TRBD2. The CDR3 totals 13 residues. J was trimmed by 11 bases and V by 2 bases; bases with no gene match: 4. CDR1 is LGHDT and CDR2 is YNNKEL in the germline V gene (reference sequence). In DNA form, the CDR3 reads TGTGCCAGCAGCCAATTCCCTAGCGGGAAGCAGTTCTTC. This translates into CASSQFPSGKQFF.

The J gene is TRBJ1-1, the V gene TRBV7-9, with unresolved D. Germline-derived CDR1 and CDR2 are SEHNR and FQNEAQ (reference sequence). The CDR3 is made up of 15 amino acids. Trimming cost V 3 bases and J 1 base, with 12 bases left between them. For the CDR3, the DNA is TGTGCCAGCAGCTTCCTAGGAGTACAGAACACTGAAGCTTTCTTT. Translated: CASSFLGVQNTEAFF. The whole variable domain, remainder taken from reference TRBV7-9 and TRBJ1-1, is DTGVSQNPRHKITKRGQNVTFRCDPISEHNRLYWYRQTLGQGPEFLTYFQNEAQLEKSRLLSDRFSAERPKGSFSTLEIQRTEQGDSAMYLCASSFLGVQNTEAFFGQGTRLTVV.